Each of the 15 T cell receptor beta chains below was sequenced from the same sample in a study of blood T cells in healthy people across ages. The use of a sample-barcoded 5' primer and a J-beta primer mix characterized a second PCR of about 7 to 12 cycles. TCRdb re-derived calls from the 5' RACE reads in MiXCR, one entry per CDR3 protein. Of about 570,000 distinct CDR3 sequences in the sample, about 26% were seen once. Sequencing was done on a sample of blood. These receptors were collected from a woman in her seventies in good health.

This clonotype has only a few counts. The chain combines TRBV10-3 with TRBJ2-7; the D gene is possibly TRBD2 (6 bases). Trimming shortened V by 6 bases and J by 1 base, and 10 bases separated the two germline ends. CDR1 is ENHRY and CDR2 is SYGVKD in the germline V gene. The CDR3 is made up of 13 amino acids. The CDR3 sequence: CAISRDFSYEQYF. In DNA form, the CDR3 reads TGTGCCATCAGCCGGGACTTTTCCTACGAGCAGTACTTC.

This clonotype was counted a few times. The chain is built from TRBV7-2 and TRBJ2-1; 7 bases are shared with TRBD2. There are 14 residues in the CDR3. Trimming cost V 0 bases and J 10 bases; bases outside gene matches: 6. The V gene's germline CDR1 is SGHTA and CDR2 FQGNSA. CDR3 amino acids: CASSLAGLAVEQFF. The CDR3 region has the DNA TGTGCCAGCAGCTTAGCTGGCCTAGCGGTAGAGCAGTTCTTC. The variable domain in full, with the rest retrieved from reference TRBV7-2 and TRBJ2-1, is GAGVSQSPSNKVTEKGKDVELRCDPISGHTALYWYRQSLGQGLEFLIYFQGNSAPDKSGLPSDRFSAERTGGSVSTLTIQRTQQEDSAVYLCASSLAGLAVEQFFGPGTRLTVL.

The CDR3 sequence is CSVELLSGTRSNEQFF. CDR3 nucleotide sequence: TGCAGCGTTGAGCTGCTATCCGGGACTAGATCCAATGAGCAGTTCTTC. J is TRBJ2-5 and V is TRBV29-1; 8 bases are a match to TRBD2. The DNA end favors TRBJ2-1, so the J call may be wrong. Germline CDR1 reads SQVTM; CDR2 reads ANQGSEA. The CDR3 extends over 16 amino acids.

The gene calls are TRBV5-5 and TRBJ2-1, with TRBD2 as a possible D gene (6 bases). The J call may be incorrect, as the DNA end agrees better with TRBJ2-7. Per the germline V gene, CDR1 is SGHKS and CDR2 is YYEKEE (reference sequence). The CDR3 extends over 15 amino acids. CDR3 in amino acids: CASSFGTPQTYEQYF. The CDR3 DNA is TGTGCCAGCAGCTTCGGGACTCCCCAGACCTACGAGCAGTACTTC.

The chain couples TRBV20-1 to TRBJ1-6; D perhaps matches TRBD1 (5 bases). From germline, CDR1 is DFQATT and CDR2 SNEGSKA (reference sequence). This CDR3 spans 15 amino acids. The V gene lost 0 bases and the J gene lost 7 bases, with 13 bases spanning the gap. CDR3 protein: CSARDGTIPNSPLHF. The DNA for the CDR3 is TGCAGTGCTAGAGATGGGACCATACCCAATTCACCCCTCCACTTT.

Only one count was recorded for this clonotype. The chain is built from TRBV5-5 and TRBJ1-2; TRBD1 might be the D (5 bases). The germline V and J ends were trimmed by 4 bases and 3 bases, with 22 bases remaining between them. This CDR3 contains 17 residues. The V gene's germline CDR1 is SGHKS and CDR2 YYEKEE (reference sequence). Here the CDR3 reads CASSPRGGGDQDYGYTF. CDR3 nucleotide sequence: TGTGCCAGCAGCCCCCGCGGTGGAGGGGATCAGGACTATGGCTACACCTTC.

The V call is TRBV2, the J call TRBJ1-5; 8 bases match TRBD1. CDR1 SNHLY and CDR2 FYNNEI come from the germline V gene. V lost 6 bases to trimming and J lost 7 bases; unmatched junction nucleotides: 8. The CDR3 has 14 residues. CDR3 in amino acids: CASSVQGADQPQHF. CDR3 DNA: TGTGCCAGCAGCGTTCAGGGGGCTGACCAGCCCCAGCATTTT. Drawing the rest from reference TRBV2 and TRBJ1-5, the complete variable domain is EPEVTQTPSHQVTQMGQEVILRCVPISNHLYFYWYRQILGQKVEFLVSFYNNEISEKSEIFDDQFSVERPDGSNFTLKIRSTKLEDSAMYFCASSVQGADQPQHFGDGTRLSIL.

The chain couples TRBV12-3 or TRBV12-4 to TRBJ2-5, with D perhaps assigned TRBD1 or TRBD2 (5 bases each). Trimming pared 6 bases from V and 2 bases from J, leaving 16 bases between. The CDR3 length is 15 residues. In DNA, the CDR3 is TGTGCCAGCAGCCCCCGGGACGGCATTCAAGAGACCCAGTACTTC. It is translated as CASSPRDGIQETQYF.

This clonotype was detected only a few times. The CDR3 reads CSAPASGGGEKLFF. The DNA of the CDR3 is TGCAGTGCTCCCGCGAGCGGGGGGGGCGAGAAACTGTTTTTT. The V call is TRBV20-1, the J call TRBJ1-4; D may be TRBD1 (6 bases). Trimming left V 5 bases short and J 11 bases short, with 21 bases between. The length of the CDR3 is 14 residues. CDR1 is DFQATT, CDR2 SNEGSKA, per germline (reference sequence).

The J gene is TRBJ1-2, the V gene TRBV12-3 or TRBV12-4; a weak D match, TRBD1 (6 bases). Trimming took 6 bases from V and 7 from J, leaving 12 bases between them. The CDR3 is made up of 12 amino acids. The CDR3 loop reads CASRRGSGGYTF. In DNA, the CDR3 is TGTGCCAGCAGGAGGGGGTCAGGTGGCTACACCTTC.

The V call is TRBV7-2, the J call TRBJ2-7; D perhaps matches TRBD1 (5 bases). The CDR3 spans 13 residues. The germline V gene has CDR1 SGHTA and CDR2 FQGNSA. Trimming stripped 5 bases from V and 3 bases from J, with 11 bases between. The CDR3 loop reads CASSPWTYYEQYF. In nucleotides, the CDR3 is TGTGCCAGCAGCCCCTGGACATACTACGAGCAGTACTTC.

This clonotype was detected only a few times. The genes are TRBV6-5 and TRBJ1-2; a weak D match, TRBD1 (5 bases). V was shortened by 0 bases and J by 4 bases, with 12 bases between the two germline ends. CDR1 and CDR2 from the germline V gene are MNHEY and SVGAGI. CDR3 length equals 15 residues. CDR3 amino acids: CASSYSGRVGYGYTF. The CDR3 coding sequence is TGTGCCAGCAGTTACTCGGGCAGGGTGGGCTATGGCTACACCTTC.

V is TRBV5-1 and J is TRBJ1-2; no clear D gene. The germline gives CDR1 SGHRS, CDR2 YFSETQ. The CDR3 is made up of 15 amino acids. Trimming pared 0 bases from V and 1 base from J, leaving 10 bases between. CDR3 nucleotides: TGCGCCAGCAGCTTGGTTGACGGTAATAACTATGGCTACACCTTC. As protein: CASSLVDGNNYGYTF.

The genes are TRBV20-1 and TRBJ2-3, with TRBD1 identical over 8 bases. Trimming at V came to 2 bases and at J to 0 bases, leaving 4 bases not matched to a gene. From germline, CDR1 is DFQATT and CDR2 SNEGSKA (reference sequence). The CDR3 runs 15 residues. Here the CDR3 reads CSARNGQGSTDTQYF. CDR3 nucleotide sequence: TGCAGTGCTAGAAACGGACAGGGTAGCACAGATACGCAGTATTTT.

This chain connects TRBV7-2 to TRBJ1-5, with D possibly matching TRBD1 (5 bases). The CDR3 is 14 residues long. The V gene lost 5 bases and the J gene lost 11 bases, with 19 bases spanning the gap. Germline V lookup: CDR1 SGHTA, CDR2 FQGNSA. The CDR3 region has the DNA TGTGCCAGCAGCCAGGGACTTTCCCTCGACGCCCAGCATTTT. This gives the protein CASSQGLSLDAQHF.